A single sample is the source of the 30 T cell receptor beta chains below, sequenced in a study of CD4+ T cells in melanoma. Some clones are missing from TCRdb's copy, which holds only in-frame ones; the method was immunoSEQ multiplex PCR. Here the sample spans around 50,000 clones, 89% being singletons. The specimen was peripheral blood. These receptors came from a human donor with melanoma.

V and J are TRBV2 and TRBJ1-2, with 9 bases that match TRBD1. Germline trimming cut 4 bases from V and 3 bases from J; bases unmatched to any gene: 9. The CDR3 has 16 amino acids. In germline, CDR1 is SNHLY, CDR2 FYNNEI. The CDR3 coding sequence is TGTGCCAGCAGTGCCGGCGGGACAGGGTTTGACTATGGCTACACCTTC. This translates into CASSAGGTGFDYGYTF.

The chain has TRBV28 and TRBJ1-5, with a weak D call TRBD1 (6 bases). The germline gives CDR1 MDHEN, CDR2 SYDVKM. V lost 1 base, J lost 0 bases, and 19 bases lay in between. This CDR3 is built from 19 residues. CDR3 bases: TGTGCCAGCAGTTTATTGGGACGGGGCAGGGGTAGTAGCAATCAGCCCCAGCATTTT. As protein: CASSLLGRGRGSSNQPQHF.

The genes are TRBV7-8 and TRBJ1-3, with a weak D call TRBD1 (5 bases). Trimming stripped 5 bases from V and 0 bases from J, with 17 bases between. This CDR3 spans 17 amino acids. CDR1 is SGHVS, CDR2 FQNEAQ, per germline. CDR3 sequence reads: CASSQRRGSSSGNTIYF. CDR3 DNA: TGTGCCAGCAGCCAGCGTAGGGGCAGTAGCTCTGGAAACACCATATATTTT.

The CDR3 DNA reads as TGTGCCAGCAGCCCCGGACTAGCGGGGGGGCTTGGCCAGGATACGCAGTATTTT. Its translation: CASSPGLAGGLGQDTQYF. The rearrangement uses TRBV11-3 and TRBJ2-3, with TRBD2 matching 15 bases. The CDR3 consists of 18 residues. V shed 5 bases, J shed 6 bases, and the junction held 12 bases outside the gene matches. CDR1 and CDR2 (germline): SGHNT, YENEEA.

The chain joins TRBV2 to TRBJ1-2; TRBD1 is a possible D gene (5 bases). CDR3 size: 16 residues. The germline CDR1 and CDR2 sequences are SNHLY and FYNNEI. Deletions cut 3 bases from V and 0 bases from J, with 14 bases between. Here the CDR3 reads CASSDQGPKANYGYTF. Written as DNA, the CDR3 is TGTGCCAGCAGTGATCAGGGCCCGAAAGCTAACTATGGCTACACCTTC.

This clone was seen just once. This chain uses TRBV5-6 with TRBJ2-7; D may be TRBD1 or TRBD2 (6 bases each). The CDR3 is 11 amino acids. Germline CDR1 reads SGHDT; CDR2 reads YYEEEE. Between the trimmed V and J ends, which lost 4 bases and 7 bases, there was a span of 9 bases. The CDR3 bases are TGTGCCAGCAGCGGAGGGGGAGAGCAGTACTTC. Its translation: CASSGGGEQYF.

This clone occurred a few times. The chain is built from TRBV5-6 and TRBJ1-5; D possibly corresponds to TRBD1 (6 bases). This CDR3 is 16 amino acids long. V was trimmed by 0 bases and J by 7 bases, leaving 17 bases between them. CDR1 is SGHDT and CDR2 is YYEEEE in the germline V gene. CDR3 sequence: CASSLAKEGDRQPQHF. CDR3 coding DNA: TGTGCCAGCAGCTTGGCCAAGGAGGGGGATCGACAGCCCCAGCATTTT.

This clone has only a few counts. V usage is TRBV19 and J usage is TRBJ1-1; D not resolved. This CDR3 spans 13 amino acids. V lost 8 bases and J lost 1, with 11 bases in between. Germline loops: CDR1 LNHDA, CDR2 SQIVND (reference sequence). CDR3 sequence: CASGISGNTEAFF. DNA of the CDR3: TGTGCCAGTGGCATATCGGGGAACACTGAAGCTTTCTTT.

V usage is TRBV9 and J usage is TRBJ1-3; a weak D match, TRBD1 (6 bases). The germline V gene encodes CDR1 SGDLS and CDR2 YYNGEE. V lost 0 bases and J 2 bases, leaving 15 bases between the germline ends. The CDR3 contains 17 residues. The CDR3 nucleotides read TGTGCCAGCAGCGTAGGCCAAACCCGGGGGCCTGGAAACACCATATATTTT. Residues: CASSVGQTRGPGNTIYF.

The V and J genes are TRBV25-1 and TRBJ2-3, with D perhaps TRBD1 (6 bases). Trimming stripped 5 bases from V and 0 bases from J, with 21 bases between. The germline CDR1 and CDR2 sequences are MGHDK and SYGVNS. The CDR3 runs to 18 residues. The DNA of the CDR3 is TGTGCCAGCAGTCCCACACCTGGGGACACCCCTAGCACAGATACGCAGTATTTT. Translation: CASSPTPGDTPSTDTQYF. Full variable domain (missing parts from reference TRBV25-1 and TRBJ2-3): EADIYQTPRYLVIGTGKKITLECSQTMGHDKMYWYQQDPGMELHLIHYSYGVNSTEKGDLSSESTVSRIRTEHFPLTLESARPSHTSQYLCASSPTPGDTPSTDTQYFGPGTRLTVL.

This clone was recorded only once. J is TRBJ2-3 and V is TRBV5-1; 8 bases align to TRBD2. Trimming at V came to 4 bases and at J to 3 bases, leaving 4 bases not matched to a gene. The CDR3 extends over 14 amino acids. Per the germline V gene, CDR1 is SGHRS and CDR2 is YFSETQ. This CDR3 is CASSPGGATDTQYF. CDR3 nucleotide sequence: TGCGCCAGCAGCCCCGGGGGGGCGACAGATACGCAGTATTTT.

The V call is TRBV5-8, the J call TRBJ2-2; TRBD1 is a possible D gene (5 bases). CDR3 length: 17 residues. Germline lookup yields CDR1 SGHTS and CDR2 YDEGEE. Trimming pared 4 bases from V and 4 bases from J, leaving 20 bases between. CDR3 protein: CASSRGPAGIITGELFF. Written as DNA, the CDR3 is TGTGCCAGCAGCCGTGGCCCTGCAGGGATTATCACCGGGGAGCTGTTTTTT.

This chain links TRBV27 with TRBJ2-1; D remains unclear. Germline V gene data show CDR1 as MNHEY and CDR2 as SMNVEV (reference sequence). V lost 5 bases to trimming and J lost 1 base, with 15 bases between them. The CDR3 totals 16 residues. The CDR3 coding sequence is TGTGCCAGCAGTCTGGGTTGGGTAGCTTCCTACAATGAGCAGTTCTTC. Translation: CASSLGWVASYNEQFF.

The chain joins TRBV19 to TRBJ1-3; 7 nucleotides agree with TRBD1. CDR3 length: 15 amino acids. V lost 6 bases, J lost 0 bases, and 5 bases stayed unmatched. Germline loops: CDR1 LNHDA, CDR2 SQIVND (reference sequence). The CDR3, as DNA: TGTGCCAGTAGGGGACAGTCGAACTCTGGAAACACCATATATTTT. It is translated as CASRGQSNSGNTIYF.

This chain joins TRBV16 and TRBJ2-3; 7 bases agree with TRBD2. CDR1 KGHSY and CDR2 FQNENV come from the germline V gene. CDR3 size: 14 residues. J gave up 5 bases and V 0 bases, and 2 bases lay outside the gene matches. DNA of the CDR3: TGTGCCAGCAGCCAATCGGCGGGGGTAGATACGCAGTATTTT. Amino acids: CASSQSAGVDTQYF.

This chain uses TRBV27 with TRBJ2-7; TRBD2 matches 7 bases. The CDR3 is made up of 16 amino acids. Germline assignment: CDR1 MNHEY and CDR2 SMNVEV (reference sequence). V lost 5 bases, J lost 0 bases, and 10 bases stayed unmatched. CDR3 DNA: TGTGCCAGCAGTACTGTTCGGGGGGTCTTCTCCTACGAGCAGTACTTC. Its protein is CASSTVRGVFSYEQYF.

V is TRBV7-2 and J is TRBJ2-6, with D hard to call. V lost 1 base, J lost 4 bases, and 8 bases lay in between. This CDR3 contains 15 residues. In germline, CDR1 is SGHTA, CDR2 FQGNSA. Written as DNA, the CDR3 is TGTGCCAGCAGCTTAGAAGGGTACGGGGCCAACGTCCTGACTTTC. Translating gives CASSLEGYGANVLTF.

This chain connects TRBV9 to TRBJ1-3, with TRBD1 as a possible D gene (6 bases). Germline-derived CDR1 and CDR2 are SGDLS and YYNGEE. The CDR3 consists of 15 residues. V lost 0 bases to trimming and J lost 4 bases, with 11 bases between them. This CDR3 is CASSVALGGGNTIYF. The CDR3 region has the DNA TGTGCCAGCAGCGTAGCTTTAGGGGGAGGAAACACCATATATTTT. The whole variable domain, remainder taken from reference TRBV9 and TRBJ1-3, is DSGVTQTPKHLITATGQRVTLRCSPRSGDLSVYWYQQSLDQGLQFLIQYYNGEERAKGNILERFSAQQFPDLHSELNLSSLELGDSALYFCASSVALGGGNTIYFGEGSWLTVV.

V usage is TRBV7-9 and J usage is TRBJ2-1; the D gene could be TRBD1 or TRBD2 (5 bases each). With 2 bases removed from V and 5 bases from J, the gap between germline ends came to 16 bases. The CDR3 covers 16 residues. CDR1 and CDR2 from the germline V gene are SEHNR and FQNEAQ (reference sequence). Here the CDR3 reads CASSLLGGTVNNEQFF. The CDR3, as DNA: TGTGCCAGCAGCTTACTCGGTGGGACCGTTAACAATGAGCAGTTCTTC.

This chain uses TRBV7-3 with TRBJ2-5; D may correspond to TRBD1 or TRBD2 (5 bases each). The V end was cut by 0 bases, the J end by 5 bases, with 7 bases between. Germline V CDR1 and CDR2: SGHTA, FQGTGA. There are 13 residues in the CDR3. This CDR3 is CASSLTGVETQYF. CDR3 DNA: TGTGCCAGCAGCTTAACGGGGGTGGAGACCCAGTACTTC.

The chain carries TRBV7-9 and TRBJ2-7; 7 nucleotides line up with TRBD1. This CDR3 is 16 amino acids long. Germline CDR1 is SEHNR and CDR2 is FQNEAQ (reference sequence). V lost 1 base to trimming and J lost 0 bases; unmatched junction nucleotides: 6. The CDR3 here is CASSLGSGTASYEQYF. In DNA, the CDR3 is TGTGCCAGCAGCTTAGGTTCCGGGACAGCCTCCTACGAGCAGTACTTC.

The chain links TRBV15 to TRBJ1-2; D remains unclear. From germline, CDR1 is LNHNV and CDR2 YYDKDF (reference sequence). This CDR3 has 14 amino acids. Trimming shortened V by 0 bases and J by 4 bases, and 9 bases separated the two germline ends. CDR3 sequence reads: CATSREGSSYGYTF. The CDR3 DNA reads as TGTGCCACCAGCAGAGAGGGGAGCAGCTATGGCTACACCTTC.

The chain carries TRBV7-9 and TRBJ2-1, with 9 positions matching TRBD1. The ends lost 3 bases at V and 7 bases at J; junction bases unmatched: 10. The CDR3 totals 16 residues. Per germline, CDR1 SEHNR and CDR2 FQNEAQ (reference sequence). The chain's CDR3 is CASSFSPGQGGNEQFF. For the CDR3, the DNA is TGTGCCAGCAGCTTCAGCCCGGGACAGGGCGGGAATGAGCAGTTCTTC.

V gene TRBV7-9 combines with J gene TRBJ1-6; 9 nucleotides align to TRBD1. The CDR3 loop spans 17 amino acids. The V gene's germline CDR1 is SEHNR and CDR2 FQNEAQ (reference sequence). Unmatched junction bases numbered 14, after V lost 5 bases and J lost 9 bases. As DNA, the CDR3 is TGTGCCAGCAGCGAAAACCGGGACAGGGCGGGGGGTTCACCCCTCCACTTT. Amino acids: CASSENRDRAGGSPLHF.

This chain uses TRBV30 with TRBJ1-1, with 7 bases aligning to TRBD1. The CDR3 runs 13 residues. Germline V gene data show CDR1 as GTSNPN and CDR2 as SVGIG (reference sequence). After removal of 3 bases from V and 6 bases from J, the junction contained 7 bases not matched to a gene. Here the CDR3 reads CAWSYRGNSEAFF. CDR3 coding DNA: TGTGCCTGGAGCTACAGGGGCAACTCTGAAGCTTTCTTT.

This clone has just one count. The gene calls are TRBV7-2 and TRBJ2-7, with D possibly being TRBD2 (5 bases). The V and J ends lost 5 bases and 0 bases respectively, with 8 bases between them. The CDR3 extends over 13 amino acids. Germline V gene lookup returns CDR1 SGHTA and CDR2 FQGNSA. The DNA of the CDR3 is TGTGCCAGCAGCCCCGGGAACTCCTACGAGCAGTACTTC. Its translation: CASSPGNSYEQYF.

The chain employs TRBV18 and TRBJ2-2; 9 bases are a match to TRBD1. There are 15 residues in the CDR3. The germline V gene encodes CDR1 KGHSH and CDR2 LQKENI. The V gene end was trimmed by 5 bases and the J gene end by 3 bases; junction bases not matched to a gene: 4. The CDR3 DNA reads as TGTGCCAGCTCAGCGGGACAGGGTTACACCGGGGAGCTGTTTTTT. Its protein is CASSAGQGYTGELFF.

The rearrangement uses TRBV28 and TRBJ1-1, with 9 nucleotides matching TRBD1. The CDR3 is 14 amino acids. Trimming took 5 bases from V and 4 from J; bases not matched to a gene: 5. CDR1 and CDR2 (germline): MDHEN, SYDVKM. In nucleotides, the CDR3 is TGTGCCAGCAGTCCAGGACAGGGGACCACTGAAGCTTTCTTT. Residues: CASSPGQGTTEAFF.

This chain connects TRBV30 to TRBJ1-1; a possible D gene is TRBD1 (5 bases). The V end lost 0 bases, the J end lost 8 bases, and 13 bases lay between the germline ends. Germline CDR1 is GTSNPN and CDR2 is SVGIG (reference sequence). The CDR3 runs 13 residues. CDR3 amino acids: CAWSVTAGVEAFF. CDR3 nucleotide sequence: TGTGCCTGGAGTGTAACGGCGGGGGTAGAAGCTTTCTTT.

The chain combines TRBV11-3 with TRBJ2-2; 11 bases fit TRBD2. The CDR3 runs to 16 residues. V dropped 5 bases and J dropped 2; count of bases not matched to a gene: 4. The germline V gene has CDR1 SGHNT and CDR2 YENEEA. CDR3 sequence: CASSMTSGVNTGELFF. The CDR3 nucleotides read TGTGCCAGCAGCATGACTAGCGGGGTTAACACCGGGGAGCTGTTTTTT.